The 24 T cell receptor beta chains presented below share a single source sample, sequenced in a study of OX40 agonist ivuxolimab in advanced cancers. Method: immunoSEQ multiplex PCR; TCRdb's copy keeps in-frame clones and lacks some. The sample has fewer than 60,000 clones; roughly 77% are singletons. The sequenced sample was CD4+ or CD8+ T cells sorted from blood, obtained in a trial of the OX40 agonist ivuxolimab. These receptors were taken from an adult with an advanced solid tumor such as melanoma, head and neck, liver or kidney cancer.

This chain links TRBV6-4 with TRBJ1-4; tentative D call: TRBD1 (5 bases). This CDR3 comprises 13 residues. Trimming stripped 8 bases from V and 7 bases from J, with 14 bases between. Germline V gene sequence: CDR1 MRHNA, CDR2 SNTAGT. CDR3 residues: CASSPGGGEKLFF. The CDR3 coding sequence is TGTGCCAGCTCCCCCGGGGGAGGTGAAAAACTGTTTTTT.

The rearrangement joins TRBV2 to TRBJ2-5; TRBD1 agrees at 10 bases. There are 15 residues in the CDR3. V shed 10 bases, J shed 3 bases, and the junction held 11 bases outside the gene matches. Germline CDR1 and CDR2: SNHLY and FYNNEI. CDR3 amino acids: CATPTRDRGEETQYF. For the CDR3, the DNA is TGTGCCACCCCGACCCGGGACAGGGGAGAAGAGACCCAGTACTTC.

The rearrangement uses TRBV9 and TRBJ1-5; D uncertain. The CDR3 consists of 14 residues. V was pared by 0 bases and J by 7 bases, with 11 bases between. CDR1 and CDR2 from the germline V gene are SGDLS and YYNGEE. The CDR3 region is CASSVGTSEQPQHF. DNA for the CDR3: TGTGCCAGCAGCGTAGGGACGAGTGAGCAGCCCCAGCATTTT.

This rearrangement joins TRBV7-9 to TRBJ1-1; TRBD1 matches 7 bases. The CDR3 spans 14 residues. Per germline, CDR1 SEHNR and CDR2 FQNEAQ (reference sequence). The junction had 7 bases not matched to a gene; V was cut back by 5 bases and J by 4 bases. The CDR3 loop reads CASSRPPGGTEAFF. In DNA form, the CDR3 reads TGTGCCAGCAGCAGACCCCCAGGGGGCACTGAAGCTTTCTTT.

The chain links TRBV19 to TRBJ2-7; 9 positions agree with TRBD1. CDR1 and CDR2 (germline): LNHDA, SQIVND (reference sequence). The CDR3 runs 15 residues. V shed 6 bases and J 5 bases; nucleotides not matched to a gene: 11. CDR3 nucleotide sequence: TGTGCCAGTAGCAACGGGGGACAGGGTAAAAACGAGCAGTACTTC. It translates to CASSNGGQGKNEQYF.

The V gene is TRBV5-1, the J gene TRBJ1-4; D remains unclear. CDR1 is SGHRS and CDR2 is YFSETQ in the germline V gene. V shed 2 bases and J shed 8 bases, with 13 bases lying between them. This CDR3 has 14 amino acids. The CDR3 spells CASSFPGTEEKLFF. In nucleotides, the CDR3 is TGCGCCAGCAGCTTTCCGGGCACGGAAGAAAAACTGTTTTTT.

The CDR3 loop is CASSTSGTGGRYGYTF. The DNA of the CDR3 is TGTGCCAGCAGCACCTCCGGGACAGGGGGGAGGTATGGCTACACCTTC. The chain couples TRBV5-6 to TRBJ1-2; 11 bases align to TRBD1. CDR1 and CDR2 from the germline V gene are SGHDT and YYEEEE. This CDR3 comprises 16 residues. Trimming at V came to 4 bases and at J to 5 bases, leaving 10 bases not matched to a gene.

The chain joins TRBV27 to TRBJ1-1; D ambiguous. Germline V gene sequence: CDR1 MNHEY, CDR2 SMNVEV (reference sequence). With 2 bases removed from V and 4 bases from J, the gap between germline ends came to 8 bases. This CDR3 contains 13 residues. The CDR3 protein is CASSLGVSTEAFF. CDR3 nucleotide sequence: TGTGCCAGCAGTTTAGGGGTTTCCACTGAAGCTTTCTTT.

V is TRBV7-9 and J is TRBJ2-1, with D perhaps TRBD1 (6 bases). The CDR3 runs 14 residues. CDR1 and CDR2 (germline): SEHNR, FQNEAQ (reference sequence). Between the trimmed V and J ends, which lost 5 bases and 8 bases, there was a span of 16 bases. The CDR3 DNA reads as TGTGCCAGCAGCCCCGACAGGAGAGAGGATGAGCAGTTCTTC. Amino acids: CASSPDRREDEQFF. Supplemented by reference TRBV7-9 and TRBJ2-1, the full variable domain reads DTGVSQNPRHKITKRGQNVTFRCDPISEHNRLYWYRQTLGQGPEFLTYFQNEAQLEKSRLLSDRFSAERPKGSFSTLEIQRTEQGDSAMYLCASSPDRREDEQFFGPGTRLTVL.

The chain employs TRBV6-1 and TRBJ1-4; 7 positions agree with TRBD1. J was trimmed by 2 bases and V by 4 bases; bases with no gene match: 4. Germline CDR1 reads MNHNS; CDR2 reads SASEGT. The CDR3 runs 15 residues. CDR3 region: CASSARGGTNEKLFF. For the CDR3, the DNA is TGTGCCAGCAGTGCCAGGGGGGGTACTAATGAAAAACTGTTTTTT.

The gene calls are TRBV6-6 and TRBJ2-1; 9 bases map to TRBD2. V dropped 11 bases and J dropped 4; count of bases not matched to a gene: 6. The germline V gene has CDR1 MNHNY and CDR2 SVGAGI (reference sequence). The CDR3 has 13 amino acids. CDR3 coding DNA: TGTGCCGCAGCGGGGGGAGGGTACAATGAGCAGTTCTTC. Encoded protein: CAAAGGGYNEQFF.

The chain employs TRBV7-2 and TRBJ2-3; TRBD2 matches at 8 bases. The CDR3 runs to 15 residues. Germline-derived CDR1 and CDR2 are SGHTA and FQGNSA. J gave up 3 bases and V 3 bases, and 5 bases lay outside the gene matches. The CDR3 reads CASSFGGGRTDTQYF. The CDR3 DNA sequence: TGTGCCAGCAGCTTCGGCGGGGGGCGTACAGATACGCAGTATTTT.

This chain joins TRBV6-5 and TRBJ2-1; D perhaps matches TRBD1 (7 bases). This CDR3 comprises 14 residues. CDR1 is MNHEY and CDR2 is SVGAGI in the germline V gene. The germline V and J ends were trimmed by 4 bases and 5 bases, with 12 bases remaining between them. The CDR3 DNA reads TGTGCCAGCAGTTCCCCAGGGGGGAACAATGAGCAGTTCTTC. This gives the protein CASSSPGGNNEQFF.

This clone was counted once. This chain joins TRBV5-1 and TRBJ1-6; 9 bases are a match to TRBD1. Germline V lookup: CDR1 SGHRS, CDR2 YFSETQ. The CDR3 runs to 16 residues. J lost 10 bases, V lost 4 bases, and 12 bases had no gene match. CDR3 nucleotide sequence: TGCGCCAGCAGCGCAACACAGGGGGCGGTGCGGTCACCCCTCCACTTT. Its translation: CASSATQGAVRSPLHF.

The chain uses TRBV10-1 and TRBJ1-3; TRBD1 matches at 7 bases. The junction had 13 bases not matched to a gene; V was cut back by 0 bases and J by 2 bases. The germline CDR1 and CDR2 sequences are WNHNN and SYGVQD (reference sequence). This CDR3 has 19 residues. The CDR3 reads CASSESFPGVQGPGNTIYF. For the CDR3, the DNA is TGCGCCAGCAGTGAGTCATTCCCCGGCGTACAGGGGCCTGGAAACACCATATATTTT.

V usage is TRBV28 and J usage is TRBJ2-1, with 7 bases aligning to TRBD2. V lost 6 bases and J lost 3; bases outside the gene matches: 8. The CDR3 covers 15 residues. Per the germline V gene, CDR1 is MDHEN and CDR2 is SYDVKM. Here the CDR3 reads CASSTPGGLYNEQFF. CDR3 sequence (DNA): TGTGCCAGCAGCACTCCGGGGGGACTCTACAATGAGCAGTTCTTC.

The gene calls are TRBV7-9 and TRBJ2-7; no clear D gene. Germline V gene lookup returns CDR1 SEHNR and CDR2 FQNEAQ (reference sequence). The CDR3 extends over 14 amino acids. The V and J ends lost 2 bases and 2 bases respectively, with 10 bases between them. CDR3 bases: TGTGCCAGCAGCTTACCCCCTCCTACCTACGAGCAGTACTTC. Translating gives CASSLPPPTYEQYF.

This clone was detected a few times. J is TRBJ2-5 and V is TRBV29-1; 7 nucleotides line up with TRBD2. The germline CDR1 and CDR2 sequences are SQVTM and ANQGSEA. CDR3 length: 13 amino acids. Germline trimming cut 6 bases from V and 5 bases from J; bases unmatched to any gene: 9. The CDR3 coding sequence is TGCAGCGTGGCGGGGGTCCTGGGGGAGACCCAGTACTTC. Encoded protein: CSVAGVLGETQYF.

The V gene is TRBV6-1, the J gene TRBJ2-1; TRBD1 agrees at 10 bases. CDR3 size: 14 residues. Germline lookup yields CDR1 MNHNS and CDR2 SASEGT. V lost 8 bases and J lost 2; bases outside the gene matches: 3. The DNA of the CDR3 is TGTGCCAGCTCGACAGGGGGCGCCTACAATGAGCAGTTCTTC. This sequence encodes CASSTGGAYNEQFF.

This clone has a handful of counts. The chain couples TRBV5-5 to TRBJ1-6; TRBD1 agrees at 10 bases. V shed 0 bases and J 6 bases; nucleotides not matched to a gene: 9. This CDR3 is 18 amino acids long. The germline gives CDR1 SGHKS, CDR2 YYEKEE (reference sequence). The CDR3, as DNA: TGTGCCAGCAGCTTGGGGTCGGGACAGGGGATTGGTAATTCACCCCTCCACTTT. It specifies CASSLGSGQGIGNSPLHF.

The J gene is TRBJ2-5, the V gene TRBV10-2, with D possibly being TRBD1 (5 bases). CDR1 is WSHSY, CDR2 SAAADI, per germline. The germline V and J ends were trimmed by 3 bases and 5 bases, with 16 bases remaining between them. The CDR3 totals 15 residues. The DNA for the CDR3 is TGCGCCAGCAGTGAAAGGCCCCCAGGGTGGGAGACCCAGTACTTC. It is translated as CASSERPPGWETQYF.

The chain employs TRBV6-1 and TRBJ2-7; 8 bases are shared with TRBD1. With 6 bases clipped from V and 6 bases from J, the junction kept 10 bases outside the gene matches. CDR3 length: 14 residues. Per germline, CDR1 MNHNS and CDR2 SASEGT. The CDR3, as DNA: TGTGCCAGCAGGGGATTCGGACAGGGTTCCGAGCAGTACTTC. This sequence encodes CASRGFGQGSEQYF.

The rearrangement uses TRBV11-2 and TRBJ2-5; 10 bases map to TRBD1. CDR1 and CDR2 from the germline V gene are SGHAT and FQNNGV. The CDR3 spans 15 residues. Trimming took 5 bases from V and 4 from J; bases not matched to a gene: 7. The CDR3 is CASSPGTGVRETQYF. The DNA of the CDR3 is TGTGCCAGCAGCCCCGGGACAGGGGTGCGAGAGACCCAGTACTTC.

V and J are TRBV5-5 and TRBJ1-5; D is ambiguous. The germline V and J ends were trimmed by 4 bases and 0 bases, with 8 bases remaining between them. CDR3 length: 14 residues. Germline V gene sequence: CDR1 SGHKS, CDR2 YYEKEE (reference sequence). CDR3 bases: TGTGCCAGCAGCCCGGCCCGTAGCAATCAGCCCCAGCATTTT. It encodes CASSPARSNQPQHF.